The present T cell receptor beta chain was sequenced within a study of T cells in Graves' hyperthyroidism and ophthalmopathy. Patients were excluded because of uncontrolled infection, other autoimmune disease, pregnancy or lactation. Orbital computed tomography, thyroid ultrasound, serum thyroxine and TRAb, and clinical symptoms together informed the diagnoses. Trimming cost V 1 base and J 0 bases, with 10 bases left between them. The CDR3 runs to 16 residues. Germline V gene data show CDR1 as SGHAT and CDR2 as FQNNGV. RNA transcripts were the template for amplifying TCR beta CDR3 regions. The TCR CDR3 was amplified in a first-round RT-PCR using the HTBI primer set. TCRdb recomputed calls from the multiplex PCR reads with MiXCR, one row per CDR3 protein. This table holds 450,000 to 700,000 distinct CDR3 sequences, 35% to 55% found once. Only one count was recorded for this clonotype. Its antigen is as yet unknown. Possible read error: a much larger clone is one base away.

General observations from the study: Ophthalmopathy was model-predicted a median about 6 months pre-onset. Peripheral blood also featured most of the thyroid clonotypes expanded above 0.001.

The chain combines TRBV11-2 with TRBJ1-3; D is unresolved. Material for sequencing was peripheral blood or thyroid tissue (not recorded which). This TCR was recovered from an adult woman with Graves' disease, either hyperthyroidism or ophthalmopathy (not recorded which). The DNA of the CDR3 is TGTGCCAGCAGCTTAGGTGACACCCGCTCTGGAAACACCATATATTTT. It is translated as CASSLGDTRSGNTIYF.